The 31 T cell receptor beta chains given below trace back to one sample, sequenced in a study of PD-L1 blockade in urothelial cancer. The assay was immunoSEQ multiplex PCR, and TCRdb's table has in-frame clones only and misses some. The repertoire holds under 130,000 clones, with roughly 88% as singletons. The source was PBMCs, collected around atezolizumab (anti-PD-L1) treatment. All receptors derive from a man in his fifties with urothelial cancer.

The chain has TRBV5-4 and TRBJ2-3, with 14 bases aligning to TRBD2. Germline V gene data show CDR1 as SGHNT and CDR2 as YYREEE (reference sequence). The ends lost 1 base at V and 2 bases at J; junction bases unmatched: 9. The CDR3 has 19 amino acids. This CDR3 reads CASSLLARLAGGNTDTQYF. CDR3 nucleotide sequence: TGTGCCAGCAGCTTGTTGGCCCGACTAGCGGGAGGGAACACAGATACGCAGTATTTT.

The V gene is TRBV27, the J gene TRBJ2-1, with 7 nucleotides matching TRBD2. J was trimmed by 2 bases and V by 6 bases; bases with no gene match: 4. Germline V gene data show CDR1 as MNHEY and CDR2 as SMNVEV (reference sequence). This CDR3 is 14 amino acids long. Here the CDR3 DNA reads TGTGCCAGCAGCCTCGGGAGGCCCTACAATGAGCAGTTCTTC. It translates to CASSLGRPYNEQFF.

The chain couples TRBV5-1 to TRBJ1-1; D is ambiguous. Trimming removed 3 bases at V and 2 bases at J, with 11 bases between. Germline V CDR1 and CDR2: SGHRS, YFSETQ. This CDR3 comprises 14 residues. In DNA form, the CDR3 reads TGCGCCAGCAGCTCCGGCGGAGCAAACACTGAAGCTTTCTTT. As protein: CASSSGGANTEAFF.

The chain's CDR3 is CASKGGGSYNEQFF. DNA for the CDR3: TGCGCCAGCAAGGGAGGGGGTTCCTACAATGAGCAGTTCTTC. The rearrangement joins TRBV5-1 to TRBJ2-1; D is perhaps TRBD2 (7 bases). The CDR3 runs 14 residues. V was shortened by 6 bases and J by 1 base, with 11 bases between the two germline ends. From germline, CDR1 is SGHRS and CDR2 YFSETQ.

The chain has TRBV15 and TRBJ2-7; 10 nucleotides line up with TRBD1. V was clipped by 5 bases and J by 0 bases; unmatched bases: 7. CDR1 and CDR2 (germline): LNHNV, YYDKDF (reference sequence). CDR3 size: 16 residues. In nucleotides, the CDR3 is TGTGCCACCAGCTCCCGGGACAGGGGAGTCTCCTACGAGCAGTACTTC. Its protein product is CATSSRDRGVSYEQYF.

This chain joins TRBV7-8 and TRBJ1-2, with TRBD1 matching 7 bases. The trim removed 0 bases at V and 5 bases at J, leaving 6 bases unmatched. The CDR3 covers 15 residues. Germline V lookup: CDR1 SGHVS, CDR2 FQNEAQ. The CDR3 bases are TGTGCCAGCAGCTTAGCCCCCCAGGGGGTGTATGGCTACACCTTC. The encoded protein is CASSLAPQGVYGYTF.

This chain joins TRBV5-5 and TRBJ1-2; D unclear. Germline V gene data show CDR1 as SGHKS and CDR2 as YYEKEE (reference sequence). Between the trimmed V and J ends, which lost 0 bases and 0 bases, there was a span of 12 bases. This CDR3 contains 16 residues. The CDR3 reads CASSLVKRASNYGYTF. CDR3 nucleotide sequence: TGTGCCAGCAGCTTGGTAAAAAGAGCCTCTAACTATGGCTACACCTTC.

CDR3 amino acids: CASSSTSGRNNEQFF. CDR3 DNA sequence: TGTGCCAGCAGCTCGACTAGCGGGAGGAACAATGAGCAGTTCTTC. The chain has TRBV5-4 and TRBJ2-1; 13 nucleotides match TRBD2. V gave up 3 bases and J gave up 5 bases; unmatched junction bases: 2. The CDR3 is 15 amino acids. Germline values: CDR1 SGHNT, CDR2 YYREEE (reference sequence).

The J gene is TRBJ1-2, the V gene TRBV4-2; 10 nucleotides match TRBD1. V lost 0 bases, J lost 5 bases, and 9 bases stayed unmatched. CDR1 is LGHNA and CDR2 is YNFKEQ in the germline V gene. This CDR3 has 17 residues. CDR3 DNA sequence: TGTGCCAGCAGCCAAGATTTGGGACAGGGGCTCGGGTATGGCTACACCTTC. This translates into CASSQDLGQGLGYGYTF.

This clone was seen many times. DNA for the CDR3: TGTGCCAGCAGTCGGGATAGCGGGAGGATCGCGAACACCGGGGAGCTGTTTTTT. It specifies CASSRDSGRIANTGELFF. J is TRBJ2-2 and V is TRBV28; 10 bases line up with TRBD2. The CDR3 is 18 amino acids. Germline-derived CDR1 and CDR2 are MDHEN and SYDVKM. The V gene end was trimmed by 5 bases and the J gene end by 0 bases; junction bases not matched to a gene: 9.

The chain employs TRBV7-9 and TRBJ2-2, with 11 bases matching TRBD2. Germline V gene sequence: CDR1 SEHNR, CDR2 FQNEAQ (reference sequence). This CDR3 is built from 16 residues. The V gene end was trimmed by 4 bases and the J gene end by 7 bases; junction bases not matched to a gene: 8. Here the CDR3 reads CASSSIAGGRSGELFF. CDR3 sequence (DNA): TGTGCCAGCAGCTCCATAGCGGGAGGGCGAAGCGGGGAGCTGTTTTTT.

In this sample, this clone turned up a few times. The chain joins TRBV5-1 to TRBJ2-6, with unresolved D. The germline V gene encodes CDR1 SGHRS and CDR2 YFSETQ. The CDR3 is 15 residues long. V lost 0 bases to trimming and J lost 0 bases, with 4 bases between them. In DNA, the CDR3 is TGCGCCAGCAGCTTGGGGGCCTCTGGGGCCAACGTCCTGACTTTC. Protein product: CASSLGASGANVLTF.

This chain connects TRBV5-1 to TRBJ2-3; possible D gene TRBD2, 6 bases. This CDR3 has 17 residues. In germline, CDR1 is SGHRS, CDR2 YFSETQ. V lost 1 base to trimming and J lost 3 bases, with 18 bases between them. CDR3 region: CASSLTTTGVGTDTQYF. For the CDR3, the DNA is TGCGCCAGCAGCTTGACAACCACGGGAGTGGGAACAGATACGCAGTATTTT. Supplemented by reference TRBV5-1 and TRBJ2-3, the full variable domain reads KAGVTQTPRYLIKTRGQQVTLSCSPISGHRSVSWYQQTPGQGLQFLFEYFSETQRNKGNFPGRFSGRQFSNSRSEMNVSTLELGDSALYLCASSLTTTGVGTDTQYFGPGTRLTVL.

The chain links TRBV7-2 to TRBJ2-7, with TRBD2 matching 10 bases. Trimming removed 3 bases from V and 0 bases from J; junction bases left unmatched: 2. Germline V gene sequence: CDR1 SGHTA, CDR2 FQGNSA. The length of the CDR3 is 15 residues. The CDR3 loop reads CASSLGLANSYEQYF. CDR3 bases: TGTGCCAGCAGCTTGGGACTAGCGAACTCCTACGAGCAGTACTTC. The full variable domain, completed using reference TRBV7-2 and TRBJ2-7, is GAGVSQSPSNKVTEKGKDVELRCDPISGHTALYWYRQSLGQGLEFLIYFQGNSAPDKSGLPSDRFSAERTGGSVSTLTIQRTQQEDSAVYLCASSLGLANSYEQYFGPGTRLTVT.

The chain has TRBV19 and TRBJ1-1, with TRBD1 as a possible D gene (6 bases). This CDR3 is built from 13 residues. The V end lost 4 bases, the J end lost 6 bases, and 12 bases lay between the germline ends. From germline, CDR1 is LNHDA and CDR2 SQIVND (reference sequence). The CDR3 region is CASSNVQGPEAFF. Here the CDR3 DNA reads TGTGCCAGTAGTAACGTACAGGGCCCTGAAGCTTTCTTT. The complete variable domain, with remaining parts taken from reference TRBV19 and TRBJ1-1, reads DGGITQSPKYLFRKEGQNVTLSCEQNLNHDAMYWYRQDPGQGLRLIYYSQIVNDFQKGDIAEGYSVSREKKESFPLTVTSAQKNPTAFYLCASSNVQGPEAFFGQGTRLTVV.

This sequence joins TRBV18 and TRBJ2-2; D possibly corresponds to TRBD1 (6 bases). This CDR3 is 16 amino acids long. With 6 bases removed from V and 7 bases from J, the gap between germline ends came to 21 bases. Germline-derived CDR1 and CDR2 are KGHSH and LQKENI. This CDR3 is CASSLSFQGHDGELFF. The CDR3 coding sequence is TGTGCCAGCTCTCTCTCGTTCCAGGGGCATGACGGGGAGCTGTTTTTT.

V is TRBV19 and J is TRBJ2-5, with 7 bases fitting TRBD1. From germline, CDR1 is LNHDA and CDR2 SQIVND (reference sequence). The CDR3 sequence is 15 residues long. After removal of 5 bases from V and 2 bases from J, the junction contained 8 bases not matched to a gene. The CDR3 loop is CASSPRTGPQETQYF. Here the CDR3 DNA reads TGTGCCAGTAGTCCCCGGACAGGACCACAAGAGACCCAGTACTTC.

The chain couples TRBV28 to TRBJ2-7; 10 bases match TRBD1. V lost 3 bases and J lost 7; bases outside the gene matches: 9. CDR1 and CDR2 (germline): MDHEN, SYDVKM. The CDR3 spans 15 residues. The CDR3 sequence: CASSFMGQGSLEQYF. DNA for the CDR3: TGTGCCAGCAGTTTCATGGGACAGGGGTCTTTAGAGCAGTACTTC.

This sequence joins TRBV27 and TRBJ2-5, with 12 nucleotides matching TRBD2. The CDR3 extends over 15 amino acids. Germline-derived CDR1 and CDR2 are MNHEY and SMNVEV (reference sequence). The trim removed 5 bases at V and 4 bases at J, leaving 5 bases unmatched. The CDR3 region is CASSVETSGRETQYF. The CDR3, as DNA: TGTGCCAGCAGTGTAGAGACTAGCGGGAGAGAGACCCAGTACTTC.

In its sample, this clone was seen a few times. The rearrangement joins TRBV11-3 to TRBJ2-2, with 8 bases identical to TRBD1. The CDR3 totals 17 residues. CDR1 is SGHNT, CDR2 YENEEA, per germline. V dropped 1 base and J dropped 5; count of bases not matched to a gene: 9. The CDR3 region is CASSLALDRGGTGELFF. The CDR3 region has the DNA TGTGCCAGCAGCTTAGCCCTCGACAGGGGTGGAACCGGGGAGCTGTTTTTT.

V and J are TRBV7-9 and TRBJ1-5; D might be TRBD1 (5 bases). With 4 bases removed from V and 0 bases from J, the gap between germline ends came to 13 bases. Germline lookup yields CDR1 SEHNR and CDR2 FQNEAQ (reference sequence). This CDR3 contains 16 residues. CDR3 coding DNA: TGTGCCAGCAGCTCCACGGGGGATTATAGCAATCAGCCCCAGCATTTT. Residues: CASSSTGDYSNQPQHF.

CDR3 nucleotides: TGTGCCAGCAGTGAGGGGCGGAGCACAGATACGCAGTATTTT. Protein sequence: CASSEGRSTDTQYF. This chain joins TRBV2 and TRBJ2-3, with D possibly being TRBD1 (5 bases). Germline V gene data show CDR1 as SNHLY and CDR2 as FYNNEI. The length of the CDR3 is 14 residues. With 3 bases removed from V and 0 bases from J, the gap between germline ends came to 7 bases. The variable domain in full, completed from reference TRBV2 and TRBJ2-3, reads EPEVTQTPSHQVTQMGQEVILRCVPISNHLYFYWYRQILGQKVEFLVSFYNNEISEKSEIFDDQFSVERPDGSNFTLKIRSTKLEDSAMYFCASSEGRSTDTQYFGPGTRLTVL.

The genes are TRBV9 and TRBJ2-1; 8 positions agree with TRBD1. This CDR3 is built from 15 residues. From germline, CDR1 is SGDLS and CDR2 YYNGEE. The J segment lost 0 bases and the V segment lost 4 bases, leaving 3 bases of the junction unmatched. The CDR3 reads CASSPGQGSYNEQFF. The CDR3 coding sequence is TGTGCCAGCAGCCCAGGACAGGGCTCCTACAATGAGCAGTTCTTC.

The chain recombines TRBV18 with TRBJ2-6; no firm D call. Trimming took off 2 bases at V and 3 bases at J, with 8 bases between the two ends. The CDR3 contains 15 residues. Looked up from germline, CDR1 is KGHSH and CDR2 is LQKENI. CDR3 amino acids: CASSPAGVGANVLTF. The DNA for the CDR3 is TGTGCCAGCTCACCAGCCGGAGTTGGGGCCAACGTCCTGACTTTC.

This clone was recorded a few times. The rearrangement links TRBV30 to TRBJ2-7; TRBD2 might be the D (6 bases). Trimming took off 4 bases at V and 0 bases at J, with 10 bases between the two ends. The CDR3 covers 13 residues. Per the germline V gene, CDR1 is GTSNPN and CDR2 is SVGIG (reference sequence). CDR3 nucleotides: TGTGCCTGGACTACTAGCCTCTCCTACGAGCAGTACTTC. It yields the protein CAWTTSLSYEQYF.

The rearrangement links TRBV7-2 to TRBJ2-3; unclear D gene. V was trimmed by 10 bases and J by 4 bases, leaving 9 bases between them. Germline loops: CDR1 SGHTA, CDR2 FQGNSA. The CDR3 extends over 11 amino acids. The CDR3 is CAIAKPDTQYF. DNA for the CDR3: TGTGCCATCGCTAAGCCAGATACGCAGTATTTT.

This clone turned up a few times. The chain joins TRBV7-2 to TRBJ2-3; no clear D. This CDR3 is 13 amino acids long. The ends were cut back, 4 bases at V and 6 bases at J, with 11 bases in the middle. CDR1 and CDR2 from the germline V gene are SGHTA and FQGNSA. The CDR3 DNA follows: TGTGCCAGCAGCTGGGCGTATTCGGATACGCAGTATTTT. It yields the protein CASSWAYSDTQYF.

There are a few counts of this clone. CDR3 nucleotide sequence: TGTGCCAGCAGGGGACAGGGGGTAGGTTCACCCCTCCACTTT. Amino acids: CASRGQGVGSPLHF. The chain joins TRBV2 to TRBJ1-6; 11 positions match TRBD1. The V gene end was trimmed by 6 bases and the J gene end by 9 bases; junction bases not matched to a gene: 4. The germline V gene has CDR1 SNHLY and CDR2 FYNNEI. This CDR3 has 14 residues.

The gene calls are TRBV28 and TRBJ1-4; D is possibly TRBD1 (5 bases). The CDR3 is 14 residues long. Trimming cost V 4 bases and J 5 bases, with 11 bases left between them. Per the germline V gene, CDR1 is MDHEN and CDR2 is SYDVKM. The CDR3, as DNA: TGTGCCAGCAGTTCGACAGTCTCAAATGAAAAACTGTTTTTT. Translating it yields CASSSTVSNEKLFF.

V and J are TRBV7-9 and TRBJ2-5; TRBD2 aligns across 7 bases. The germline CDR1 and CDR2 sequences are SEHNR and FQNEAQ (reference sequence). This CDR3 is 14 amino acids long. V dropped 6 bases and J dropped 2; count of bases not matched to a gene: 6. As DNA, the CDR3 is TGTGCCAGCAGTGTCACGGGGGGACAAGAGACCCAGTACTTC. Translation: CASSVTGGQETQYF.

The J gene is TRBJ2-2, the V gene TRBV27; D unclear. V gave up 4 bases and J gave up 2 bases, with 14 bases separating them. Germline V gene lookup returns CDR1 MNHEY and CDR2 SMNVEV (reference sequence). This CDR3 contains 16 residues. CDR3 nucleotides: TGTGCCAGCAGTTCCCTAATTCGTAGAAACACCGGGGAGCTGTTTTTT. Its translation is CASSSLIRRNTGELFF.